This T cell receptor (beta chain) was observed in a study of blood T cell repertoires in COVID-19 (dated by TCRdb to 2018 to 2021). For context, the study as a whole: Samples from collaborators originated in the United States, Italy and Spain and spanned both the acute and convalescent phases of COVID-19. The prospective study material was composed of cDNA or gDNA derived from T cells, B-cell-depleted T cells, or PBMCs. The dataset comprised deeply sampled blood TCRbeta repertoires from subjects exposed to, actively infected with, or recovered from COVID-19. The repertoires were released in a freely available public database meant as a resource for research on the immune response to SARS-CoV-2. The samples were drawn from the first 160 participants of the ongoing ImmuneRACE study and from about 1,200 subjects provided by 6 global collaborators. Sample metadata almost always included a de-identified subject ID, COVID-19 status, age in years and sex. Where available, HLA class I and class II types were obtained from metadata supplied by the sample provider rather than from assay-based typing.

Its CDR3 holds 15 amino acids, cysteine through phenylalanine. CDR3 DNA is the only sequence kept; it has 45 bases, read in frame from the first base. Trimming removed 0 bases from V and 10 bases from J; the gene matches leave 8 bases unexplained. The germline V gene supplies CDR1 MNHNS and CDR2 SASEGT. Remarks on this clone: Its antigen is unknown. No quality values exist for individual bases; no much larger clone is one base distant.

TCRbeta CDR3 regions were amplified from genomic DNA using the immunoSEQ Assay, a bias-controlled multiplex PCR. Regarding the original processing steps: The number of nucleated cells in each sample was estimated from the amplification of reference gene primers within the assay. To quantify the absolute abundance of each unique TCRbeta CDR3 rearrangement, sequence reads were collapsed and filtered. For each sample, productive Simpson clonality was calculated as the square root of Simpson's diversity index over productive rearrangements. TCRdb took over this immuneACCESS table, retaining in-frame rearrangements with V and J assigned. Such tables are incomplete; in checked studies, under half of the missing clones stem from an unresolved V gene, and the remainder is unexplained. The V and J calls and clone size were taken over from that table, and D and trimming were inferred from the DNA. The sample table contains about 110,000 clones; only one count was recorded for 70% to 80% of them. Roughly 0.9% of the sample rests with the top ten.

The paper's findings and limits, for the study overall: The quantity of clinical and demographic metadata differed by source and by participant and was supplied without curation.

The collaborating institutions used their own protocols to collect whole blood in K2EDTA tubes. Collaborator samples were shipped for TCRbeta analysis as frozen whole blood, isolated PBMCs, or DNA extracted from either sample type. This clonotype was obtained from a human donor with acute or convalescent COVID-19. The donor label of this sample is uncertain. Material: peripheral blood. Rearrangement joined TRBV6-1 to TRBJ1-1, with TRBD1 identical over 10 junction bases. The CDR3 has the sequence CASSEAPRDRGGAFF. The DNA sequence is TGTGCCAGCAGTGAAGCGCCGAGGGACAGGGGTGGAGCTTTCTTT.